The 4 T cell receptor beta chains reported below all come from one sample, sequenced in a study of Ad26.COV2.S vaccination and SARS-CoV-2 variants. Data came from immunoSEQ multiplex PCR; TCRdb stores just in-frame clones and leaves some out. The sample carries about 390,000 clones, 92% recorded once. Treatment meaning: over 15 received Ad26.COV2.S at low or high dose, single or two shots; about 5 received placebo; per-sample allocation not given. Specimen acquisition occurred on day 63 following the initial vaccine or placebo injection. The sequenced sample was peripheral blood, obtained in a trial of Ad26.COV2.S vaccine versus placebo. All receptors come from a person between 18 and 59 years old who received the Ad26.COV2.S COVID-19 vaccine or a placebo.

The rearrangement uses TRBV11-2 and TRBJ2-7; TRBD1 matches at 7 bases. The junction had 4 bases not matched to a gene; V was cut back by 8 bases and J by 3 bases. CDR1 SGHAT and CDR2 FQNNGV come from the germline V gene. This CDR3 region has 12 residues. CDR3 in amino acids: CASSGQHYEQYF. The CDR3 bases are TGTGCCAGCTCGGGACAGCACTACGAGCAGTACTTC.

The V and J genes are TRBV3-1 (or the pseudogene TRBV3-2) and TRBJ2-5; D may be TRBD1 (6 bases). V was cut by 2 bases and J by 5 bases, with 15 bases left in between. Germline assignment: CDR1 LGHDT and CDR2 YNNKEL (reference sequence). This CDR3 is built from 15 residues. The CDR3 spells CASSQTTGFGETQYF. CDR3 coding DNA: TGTGCCAGCAGCCAAACAACAGGGTTCGGCGAGACCCAGTACTTC.

This clone was seen more than once but under ten times. In DNA, the CDR3 is TGCAGTGCTACCCTCTATGAGCAGTTCTTC. This codes for CSATLYEQFF. The chain recombines TRBV20-1 with TRBJ2-1; D not resolved. The CDR3 is 10 amino acids. The germline CDR1 and CDR2 sequences are DFQATT and SNEGSKA (reference sequence). V shed 4 bases and J shed 8 bases, with 6 bases lying between them.

The chain carries TRBV30 and TRBJ1-3; no reliable D call. CDR3 length: 17 amino acids. The V and J ends lost 5 bases and 0 bases respectively, with 20 bases between them. CDR1 GTSNPN and CDR2 SVGIG come from the germline V gene (reference sequence). For the CDR3, the DNA is TGTGCCTGGTCCAGACTGACCGCAGTGATCTCTGGAAACACCATATATTTT. Amino acid sequence: CAWSRLTAVISGNTIYF.